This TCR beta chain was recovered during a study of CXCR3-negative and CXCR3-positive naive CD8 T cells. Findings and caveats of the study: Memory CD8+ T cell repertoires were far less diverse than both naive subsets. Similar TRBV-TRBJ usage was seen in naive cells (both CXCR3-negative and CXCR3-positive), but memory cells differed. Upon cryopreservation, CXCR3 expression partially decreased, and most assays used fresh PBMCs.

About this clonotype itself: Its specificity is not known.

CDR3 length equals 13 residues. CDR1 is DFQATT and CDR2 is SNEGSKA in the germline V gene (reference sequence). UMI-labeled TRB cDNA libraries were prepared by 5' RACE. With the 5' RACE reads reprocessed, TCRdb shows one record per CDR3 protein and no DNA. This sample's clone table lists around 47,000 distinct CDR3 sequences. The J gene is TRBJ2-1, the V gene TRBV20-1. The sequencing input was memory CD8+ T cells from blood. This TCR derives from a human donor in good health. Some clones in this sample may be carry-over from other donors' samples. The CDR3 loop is CSARDRAYNEQFF.